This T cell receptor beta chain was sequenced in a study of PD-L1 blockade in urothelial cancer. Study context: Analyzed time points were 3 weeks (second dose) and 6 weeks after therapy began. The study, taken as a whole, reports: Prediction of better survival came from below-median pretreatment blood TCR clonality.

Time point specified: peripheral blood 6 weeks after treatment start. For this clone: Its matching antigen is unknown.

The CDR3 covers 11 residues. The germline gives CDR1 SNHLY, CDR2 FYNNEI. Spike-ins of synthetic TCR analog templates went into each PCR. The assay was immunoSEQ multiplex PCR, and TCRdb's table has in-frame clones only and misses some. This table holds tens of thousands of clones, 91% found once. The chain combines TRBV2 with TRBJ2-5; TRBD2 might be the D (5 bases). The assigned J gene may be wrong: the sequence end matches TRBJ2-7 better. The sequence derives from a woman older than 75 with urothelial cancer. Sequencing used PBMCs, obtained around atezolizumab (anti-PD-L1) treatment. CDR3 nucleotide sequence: TGTGCCAGCACTAGCTTGTACGAGCAGTACTTC. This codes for CASTSLYEQYF.